This TCR beta chain was recovered during a study of blood T cell repertoires in COVID-19. Study-level background: PBMCs, B-cell-depleted T cells, or T cells provided the cDNA or gDNA that made up the material.

Assay: immunoSEQ multiplex PCR; the TCRdb copy retains only in-frame clones and omits some. The sample holds about 320,000 clones; 85% are singletons and the top ten take approximately 7.9%. The sequence was obtained from a human donor in a cohort sampled during active COVID-19. Sequencing was performed on peripheral blood.

The CDR3: CASSFQGRSNQPQHF. As DNA, the CDR3 is TGTGCCAGCAGCTTCCAGGGCCGTAGCAATCAGCCCCAGCATTTT. This chain connects TRBV5-8 to TRBJ1-5; TRBD1 might be the D (5 bases). The germline V and J ends were trimmed by 2 bases and 0 bases, with 9 bases remaining between them. Germline values: CDR1 SGHTS, CDR2 YDEGEE. This CDR3 is built from 15 residues.